This T cell receptor (beta chain) was recovered during a study of shared clonotypes between healthy human individuals. As for the study in general: The people who gave samples were two women and three men aged 18 to 49. Study-level points and caveats: Despite large depth, rarefaction showed incomplete sorted-subset sequencing. Generally, naive subsets came out with larger estimated richness than memory subsets. It was observed that around 5% of naive CD4 clonotypes were shared across several donors.

Sequenced by immunoSEQ multiplex PCR; TCRdb stores in-frame clones only, minus some. Among around 1 million clones listed, around 80% were seen once. This clone was recorded only once. Its antigen is as yet unknown. This CDR3 contains 17 residues. The V and J ends lost 4 bases and 6 bases, in that order; junction bases with no gene match: 15. Germline V gene lookup returns CDR1 LNHNV and CDR2 YYDKDF (reference sequence). The receptor's source is a man aged 18 to 30 in good health. The rearrangement joins TRBV15 to TRBJ2-3; 8 bases align to TRBD2. Sequenced: memory CD4+ T cells sorted from blood. Subset indicated: CD45RA-negative fraction. CDR3 nucleotide sequence: TGTGCCACCAGCACCGGCACCTCAGCGGGAGCGGGGGATACGCAGTATTTT. This gives the protein CATSTGTSAGAGDTQYF.